The present entry profiles one T cell receptor beta chain with its context. What it binds is unknown. The source of the sample is a study of breast tumors, draining lymph nodes, adjacent tissues. Overall study findings and caveats: Most tumor T cells seemingly derive from lymph node, then expand in tumor.

Using its own MiXCR run on the multiplex PCR reads, TCRdb lists one record per CDR3 protein. The sample records around 290,000 distinct CDR3 sequences, about 33% being singletons. Breast cancer patients provided tissue from their axillary draining lymph nodes. The CDR3 sequence is 11 residues long. Deletions cut 3 bases from V and 10 bases from J, with 12 bases between. The germline gives CDR1 DFQATT, CDR2 SNEGSKA (reference sequence). The chain couples TRBV20-1 to TRBJ1-1; no clear D. The sequence came from a female donor with breast cancer. Some clones in this sample may be carry-over from other donors' samples. Sequencing used axillary lymph node tissue. CDR3 nucleotides: TGCAGTGCTAGCGAGAGAGAGGGAGCTTTCTTT. It is translated as CSASEREGAFF.